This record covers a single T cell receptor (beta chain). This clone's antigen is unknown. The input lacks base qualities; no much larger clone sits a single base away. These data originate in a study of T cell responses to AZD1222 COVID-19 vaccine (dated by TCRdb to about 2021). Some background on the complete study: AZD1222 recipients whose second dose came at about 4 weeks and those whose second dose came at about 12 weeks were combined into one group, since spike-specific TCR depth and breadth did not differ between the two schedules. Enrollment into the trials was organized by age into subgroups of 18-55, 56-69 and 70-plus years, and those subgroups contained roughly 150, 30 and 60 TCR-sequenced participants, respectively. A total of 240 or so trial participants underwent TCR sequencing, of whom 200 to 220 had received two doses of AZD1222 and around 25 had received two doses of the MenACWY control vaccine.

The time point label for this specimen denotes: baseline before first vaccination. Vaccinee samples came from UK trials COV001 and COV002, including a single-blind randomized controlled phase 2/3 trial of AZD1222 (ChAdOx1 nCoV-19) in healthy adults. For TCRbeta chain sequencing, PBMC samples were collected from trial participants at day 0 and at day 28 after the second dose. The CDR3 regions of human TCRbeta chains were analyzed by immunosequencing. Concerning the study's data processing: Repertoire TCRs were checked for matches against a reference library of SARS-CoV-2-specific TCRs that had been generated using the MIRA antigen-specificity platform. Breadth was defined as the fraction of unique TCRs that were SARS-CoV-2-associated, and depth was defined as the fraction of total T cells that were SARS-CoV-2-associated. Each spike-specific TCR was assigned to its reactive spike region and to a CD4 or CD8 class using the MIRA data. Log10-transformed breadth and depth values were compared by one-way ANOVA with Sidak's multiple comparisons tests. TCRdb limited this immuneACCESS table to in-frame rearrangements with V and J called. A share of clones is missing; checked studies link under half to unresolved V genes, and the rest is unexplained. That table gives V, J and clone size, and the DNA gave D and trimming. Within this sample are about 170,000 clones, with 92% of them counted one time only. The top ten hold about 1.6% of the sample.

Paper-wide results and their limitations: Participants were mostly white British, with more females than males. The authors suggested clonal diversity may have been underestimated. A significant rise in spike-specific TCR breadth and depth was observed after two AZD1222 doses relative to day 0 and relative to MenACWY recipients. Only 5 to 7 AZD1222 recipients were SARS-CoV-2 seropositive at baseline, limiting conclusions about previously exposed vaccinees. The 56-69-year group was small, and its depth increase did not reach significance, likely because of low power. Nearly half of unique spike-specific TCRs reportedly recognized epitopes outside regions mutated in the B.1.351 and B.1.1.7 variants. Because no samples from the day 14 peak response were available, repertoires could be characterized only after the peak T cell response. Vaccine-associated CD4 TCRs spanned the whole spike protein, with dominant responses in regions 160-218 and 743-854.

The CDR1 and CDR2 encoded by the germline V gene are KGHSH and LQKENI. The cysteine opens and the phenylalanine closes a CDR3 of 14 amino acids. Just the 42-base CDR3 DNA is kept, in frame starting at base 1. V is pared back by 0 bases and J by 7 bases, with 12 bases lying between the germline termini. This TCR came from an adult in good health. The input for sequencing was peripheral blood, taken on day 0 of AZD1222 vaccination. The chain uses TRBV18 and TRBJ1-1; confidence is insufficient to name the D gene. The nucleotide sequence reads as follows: TGTGCCAGCTCACCACCACCGGGAAGTAATGAAGCTTTCTTT. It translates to CASSPPPGSNEAFF.